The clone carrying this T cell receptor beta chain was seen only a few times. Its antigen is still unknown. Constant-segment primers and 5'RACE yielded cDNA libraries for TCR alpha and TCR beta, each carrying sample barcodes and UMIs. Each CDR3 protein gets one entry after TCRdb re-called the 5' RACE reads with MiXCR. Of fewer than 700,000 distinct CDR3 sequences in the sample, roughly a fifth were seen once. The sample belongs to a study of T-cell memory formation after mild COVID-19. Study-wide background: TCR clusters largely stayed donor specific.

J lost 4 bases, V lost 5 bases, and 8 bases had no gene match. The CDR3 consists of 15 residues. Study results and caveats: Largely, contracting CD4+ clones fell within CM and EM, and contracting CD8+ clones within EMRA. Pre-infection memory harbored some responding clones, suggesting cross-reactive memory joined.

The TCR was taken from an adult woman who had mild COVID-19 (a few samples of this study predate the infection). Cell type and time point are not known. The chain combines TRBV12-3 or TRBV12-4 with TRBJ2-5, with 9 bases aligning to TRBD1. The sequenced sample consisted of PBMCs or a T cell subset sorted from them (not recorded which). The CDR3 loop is CASSPDRGGRETQYF. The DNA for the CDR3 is TGTGCCAGCAGTCCGGACAGGGGAGGTCGAGAGACCCAGTACTTC.